Listed below are T cell receptor beta chains from one sample, sequenced in a study of post-analysis software for immune sequencing data. TCRdb reanalysed the PCR reads using MiXCR and keeps one entry per CDR3 protein. The sample shows about 770,000 distinct CDR3 sequences, around 42% of them seen only once. The sequenced sample was blood. These receptors were collected from a girl aged 5 to 17 with multiple sclerosis. Each CDR3 is given with its conserved first and last residue. A D gene is named only where the DNA matches it firmly. Rows may omit the clone size; those that give it use once, few, many or a size class.

>NA|TRBD1|TRBJ2-6|TRBV7-9
CASSLDRGIPGANVLTF
TGTGCCAGCAGCTTGGACAGGGGGATCCCTGGGGCCAACGTCCTGACTTTC
>NA|NA|TRBJ1-5|TRBV28
CASTPQGNQPQHF
TGTGCCAGCACCCCGCAGGGCAATCAGCCCCAGCATTTT
>few|TRBD2|TRBJ2-7|TRBV18
CASSPPSVGLAGDEQYF
TGTGCCAGCTCACCACCCTCGGTTGGTCTAGCGGGAGACGAGCAGTACTTC
>NA|NA|TRBJ2-7|TRBV20-1
CSATADSYEQYF
TGCAGTGCTACAGCGGACTCCTACGAGCAGTACTTC
>few|NA|TRBJ2-3|TRBV7-2
CASSPMDTQYF
TGTGCCAGCAGCCCTATGGATACGCAGTATTTT
>NA|NA|TRBJ2-1|TRBV7-2
CASSFHPRYEQFF
TGTGCCAGCAGCTTCCACCCCAGATATGAGCAGTTCTTC
>NA|NA|TRBJ2-2|TRBV7-8
CASSLGGYTGELFF
TGTGCCAGCAGCTTAGGGGGATACACCGGGGAGCTGTTTTTT
>many|NA|TRBJ2-3|TRBV20-1
CSAREGYKTDTQYF
TGCAGTGCTAGAGAGGGCTACAAAACAGATACGCAGTATTTT
>few|TRBD1|TRBJ1-2|TRBV4-3
CASSQDARGLGGYGYTF
TGCGCCAGCAGCCAAGATGCAAGGGGGCTTGGAGGCTATGGCTACACCTTC
>NA|TRBD2|TRBJ2-1|TRBV24-1
CVTGTSGNYEQFF
TGTGTCACCGGGACTAGCGGGAACTATGAGCAGTTCTTC
>NA|NA|TRBJ2-3|TRBV12-3/TRBV12-4
CASSSWTSQTGPDTQYF
TGTGCCAGCAGTTCTTGGACTTCCCAAACGGGGCCAGATACGCAGTATTTT
>NA|NA|TRBJ1-2|TRBV27
CASSWRAGDGYTF
TGTGCCAGCAGTTGGCGGGCGGGAGATGGCTACACCTTC
>NA|TRBD1|TRBJ2-1|TRBV2
CASSKGQEYNEQFF
TGTGCCAGCAGTAAGGGACAGGAGTACAATGAGCAGTTCTTC
>NA|TRBD2|TRBJ2-7|TRBV15
CATSTGLAAGEQYF
TGTGCCACCAGCACGGGACTAGCCGCCGGCGAGCAGTACTTC
>few|NA|TRBJ2-1|TRBV11-2
CASSSLALTYNEQFF
TGTGCCAGCAGCTCCTTAGCGCTTACCTACAATGAGCAGTTCTTC
>NA|NA|TRBJ2-7|TRBV29-1
CSARASETSYEQYF
TGCAGCGCCCGTGCTAGCGAGACTTCCTACGAGCAGTACTTC
>few|TRBD1|TRBJ1-2|TRBV12-3/TRBV12-4
CASSDRTGANYGYTF
TGTGCCAGCAGTGATCGGACAGGGGCAAACTATGGCTACACCTTC
>NA|NA|TRBJ1-4|TRBV12-3/TRBV12-4
CASSFSATTNEKLFF
TGTGCCAGTTCCTTTAGCGCTACAACTAATGAAAAACTGTTTTTT
>NA|TRBD2|TRBJ2-7|TRBV9
CASSKSTGTSSGVVYEQYF
TGTGCCAGCAGCAAATCAACCGGGACTAGCTCCGGAGTTGTCTACGAGCAGTACTTC
>NA|NA|TRBJ2-5|TRBV7-8
CASSLRTTTQETQYF
TGTGCCAGCAGCCTACGGACTACCACTCAAGAGACCCAGTACTTC
>NA|NA|TRBJ2-7|TRBV25-1
CASSVGEAYEQYF
TGTGCCAGCAGTGTAGGGGAGGCCTACGAGCAGTACTTC
>NA|NA|TRBJ2-1|TRBV6-2/TRBV6-3
CASSYGTPWDEQFF
TGTGCCAGCAGTTACGGGACCCCCTGGGATGAGCAGTTCTTC
>NA|NA|TRBJ1-2|TRBV28
CASRLTTRAGYTF
TGTGCCAGCAGGTTAACGACGCGGGCGGGCTACACCTTC
>NA|NA|TRBJ2-3|TRBV11-2
CASGFTGVEGDTQYF
TGTGCCAGCGGCTTTACGGGAGTCGAGGGAGATACGCAGTATTTT
>NA|TRBD2|TRBJ2-1|TRBV6-6
CASTGRVAVLNEQFF
TGTGCCAGCACTGGGAGGGTAGCGGTCCTCAATGAGCAGTTCTTC
>few|TRBD2|TRBJ2-4|TRBV4-2
CASSQDPSGRLSKNIQYF
TGTGCCAGCAGCCAAGATCCTAGCGGGAGGTTGAGCAAAAACATTCAGTACTTC
>NA|TRBD2|TRBJ2-3|TRBV12-3/TRBV12-4
CASSLLAGGSGTQYF
TGTGCCAGCAGTTTGCTAGCGGGCGGGTCAGGTACGCAGTATTTT
>few|NA|TRBJ2-3|TRBV13
CASSPGGYTQYF
TGTGCCAGCAGCCCCGGGGGCTACACGCAGTATTTT
>few|TRBD1|TRBJ2-7|TRBV6-1
CASSAQGQGSYEQYF
TGTGCCAGCAGTGCACAGGGACAGGGTAGCTACGAGCAGTACTTC
>NA|NA|TRBJ1-2|TRBV6-5
CAGSYSPPGYTF
TGTGCCGGCAGTTACTCGCCCCCCGGCTACACCTTC
>NA|NA|TRBJ2-3|TRBV9
CASSVGTVVTDTQYF
TGTGCCAGCAGCGTAGGAACAGTTGTTACAGATACGCAGTATTTT
>few|TRBD2|TRBJ2-5|TRBV27
CASSLGLADKETQYF
TGTGCCAGCAGTTTAGGCCTAGCGGATAAAGAGACCCAGTACTTC
>NA|TRBD2|TRBJ2-1|TRBV20-1
CSARVAGGPPSKQFF
TGCAGTGCTAGAGTAGCGGGAGGGCCCCCTTCCAAGCAGTTCTTC
>NA|NA|TRBJ1-2|TRBV27
CASSFTDRYGYTF
TGTGCCAGCAGTTTTACAGATCGCTATGGCTACACCTTC
>NA|NA|TRBJ2-1|TRBV12-3/TRBV12-4
CASTSCNEQFF
TGTGCCAGCACCTCCTGCAATGAGCAGTTCTTC